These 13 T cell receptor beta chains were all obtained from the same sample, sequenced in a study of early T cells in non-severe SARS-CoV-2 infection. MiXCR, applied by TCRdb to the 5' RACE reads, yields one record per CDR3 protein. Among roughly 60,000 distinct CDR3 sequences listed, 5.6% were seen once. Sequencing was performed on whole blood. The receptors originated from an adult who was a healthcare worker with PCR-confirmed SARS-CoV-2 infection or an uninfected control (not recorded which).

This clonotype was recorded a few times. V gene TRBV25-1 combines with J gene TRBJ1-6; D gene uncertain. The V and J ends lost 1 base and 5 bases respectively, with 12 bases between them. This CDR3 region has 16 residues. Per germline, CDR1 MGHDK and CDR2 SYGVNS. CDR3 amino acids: CASSESGGGDNSPLHF. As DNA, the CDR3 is TGTGCCAGCAGTGAATCTGGAGGTGGGGATAATTCACCCCTCCACTTT.

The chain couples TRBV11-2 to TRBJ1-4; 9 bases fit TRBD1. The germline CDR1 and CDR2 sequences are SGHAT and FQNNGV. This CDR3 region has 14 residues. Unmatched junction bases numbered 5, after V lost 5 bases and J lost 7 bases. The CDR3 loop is CASSLRDRAEKLFF. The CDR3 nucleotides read TGTGCCAGCAGCCTCCGGGACAGGGCTGAAAAACTGTTTTTT.

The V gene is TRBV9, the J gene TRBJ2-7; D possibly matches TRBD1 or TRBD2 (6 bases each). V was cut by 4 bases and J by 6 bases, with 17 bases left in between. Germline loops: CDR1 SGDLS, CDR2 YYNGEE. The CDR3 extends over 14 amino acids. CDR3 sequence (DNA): TGTGCCAGCAGCCCCGGAGGTAAGGGGGGCGAGCAGTACTTC. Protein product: CASSPGGKGGEQYF.

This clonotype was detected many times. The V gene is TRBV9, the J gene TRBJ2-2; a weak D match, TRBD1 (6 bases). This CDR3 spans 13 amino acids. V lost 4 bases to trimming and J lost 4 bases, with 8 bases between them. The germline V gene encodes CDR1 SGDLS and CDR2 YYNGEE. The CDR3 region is CASSKGGTGELFF. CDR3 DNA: TGTGCCAGCAGCAAAGGGGGCACCGGGGAGCTGTTTTTT.

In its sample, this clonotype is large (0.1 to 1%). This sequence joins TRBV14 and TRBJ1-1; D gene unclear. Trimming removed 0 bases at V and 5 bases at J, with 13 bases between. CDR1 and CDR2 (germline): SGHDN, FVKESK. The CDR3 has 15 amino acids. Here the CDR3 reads CASSQDSGGGTEAFF. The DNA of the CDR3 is TGTGCCAGCAGCCAAGATAGTGGAGGAGGGACTGAAGCTTTCTTT.

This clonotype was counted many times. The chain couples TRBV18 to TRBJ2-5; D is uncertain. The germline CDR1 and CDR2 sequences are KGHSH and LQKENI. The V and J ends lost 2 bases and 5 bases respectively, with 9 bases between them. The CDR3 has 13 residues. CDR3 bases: TGTGCCAGCTCACCATCCCTAGGGGAGACCCAGTACTTC. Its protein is CASSPSLGETQYF. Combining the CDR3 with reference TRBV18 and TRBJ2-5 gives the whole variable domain NAGVMQNPRHLVRRRGQEARLRCSPMKGHSHVYWYRQLPEEGLKFMVYLQKENIIDESGMPKERFSAEFPKEGPSILRIQQVVRGDSAAYFCASSPSLGETQYFGPGTRLLVL.

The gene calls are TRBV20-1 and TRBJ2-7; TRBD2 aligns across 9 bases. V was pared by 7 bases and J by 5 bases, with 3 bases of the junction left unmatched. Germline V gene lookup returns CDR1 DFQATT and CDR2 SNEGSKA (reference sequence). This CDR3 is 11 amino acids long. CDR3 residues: CSVSGSNEQYF. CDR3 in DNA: TGCAGTGTTAGCGGGAGCAACGAGCAGTACTTC.

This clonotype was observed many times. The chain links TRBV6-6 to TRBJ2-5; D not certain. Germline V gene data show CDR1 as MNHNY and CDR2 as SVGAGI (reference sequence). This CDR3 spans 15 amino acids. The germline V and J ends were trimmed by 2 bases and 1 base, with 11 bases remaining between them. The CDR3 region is CASSYLGLTQETQYF. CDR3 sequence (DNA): TGTGCCAGCAGTTACCTCGGTCTCACCCAAGAGACCCAGTACTTC.

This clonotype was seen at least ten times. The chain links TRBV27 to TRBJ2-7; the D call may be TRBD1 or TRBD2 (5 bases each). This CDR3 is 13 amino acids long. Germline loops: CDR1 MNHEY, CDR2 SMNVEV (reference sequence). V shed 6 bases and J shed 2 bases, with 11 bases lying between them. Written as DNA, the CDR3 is TGTGCCAGCAGCAGGGACGGACCCTACGAGCAGTACTTC. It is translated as CASSRDGPYEQYF.

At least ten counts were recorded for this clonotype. The CDR3 reads CASSPSGFYSYEQYF. The CDR3 nucleotides read TGTGCCAGCAGCCCTTCGGGGTTCTACTCCTACGAGCAGTACTTC. This chain links TRBV7-2 with TRBJ2-7; TRBD2 is a possible D gene (5 bases). Germline assignment: CDR1 SGHTA and CDR2 FQGNSA. V was cut by 5 bases and J by 0 bases, with 14 bases left in between. The CDR3 runs 15 residues. Full variable domain (remainder filled in from reference TRBV7-2 and TRBJ2-7): GAGVSQSPSNKVTEKGKDVELRCDPISGHTALYWYRQSLGQGLEFLIYFQGNSAPDKSGLPSDRFSAERTGGSVSTLTIQRTQQEDSAVYLCASSPSGFYSYEQYFGPGTRLTVT.

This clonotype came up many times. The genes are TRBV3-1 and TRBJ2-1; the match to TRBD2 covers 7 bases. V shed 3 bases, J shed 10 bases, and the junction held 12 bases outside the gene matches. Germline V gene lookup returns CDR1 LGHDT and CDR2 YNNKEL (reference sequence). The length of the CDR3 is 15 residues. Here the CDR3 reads CASSHQRGRVGEQFF. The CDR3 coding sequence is TGTGCCAGCAGCCACCAGCGGGGCAGGGTGGGGGAGCAGTTCTTC.

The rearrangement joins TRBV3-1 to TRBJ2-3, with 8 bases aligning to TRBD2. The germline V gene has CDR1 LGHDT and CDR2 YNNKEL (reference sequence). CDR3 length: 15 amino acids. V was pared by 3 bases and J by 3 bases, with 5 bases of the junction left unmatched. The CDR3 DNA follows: TGTGCCAGCAGCCAGAGCGGGAGAGTGACAGATACGCAGTATTTT. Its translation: CASSQSGRVTDTQYF.

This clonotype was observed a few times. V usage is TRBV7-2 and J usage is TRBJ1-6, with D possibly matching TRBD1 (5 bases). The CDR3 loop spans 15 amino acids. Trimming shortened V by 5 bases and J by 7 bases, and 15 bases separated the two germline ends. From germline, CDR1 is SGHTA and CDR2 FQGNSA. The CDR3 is CASSPQLGRNSPLHF. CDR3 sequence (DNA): TGTGCCAGCAGCCCACAATTGGGGCGAAATTCACCCCTCCACTTT. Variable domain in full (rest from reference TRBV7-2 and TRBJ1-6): GAGVSQSPSNKVTEKGKDVELRCDPISGHTALYWYRQSLGQGLEFLIYFQGNSAPDKSGLPSDRFSAERTGGSVSTLTIQRTQQEDSAVYLCASSPQLGRNSPLHFGNGTRLTVT.